The present entry profiles one TCR beta chain with its context. Its antigen has not been determined. It has no much larger one-base neighbor in the sample; base qualities were not kept. Set within a cohort of healthcare workers in London, UK, this nested case-control study involved weekly PCR testing of nasopharyngeal swabs along with blood sampling. Healthcare workers were recruited during the week of the UK lockdown, between 23 and 31 March 2020, and followed weekly for up to about 15 weeks. The CDR3 starts with the cysteine, ends with the phenylalanine, and has 13 residues. The sequence is cut down to CDR3 DNA, 39 bases in frame from base 1. V is cut by 6 bases and J by 6 bases, and the space between the germline ends is 12 bases. Libraries were constructed by 5' RACE. Sequencing was performed on a NextSeq 500. Unique molecular identifiers were attached to individual cDNA molecules in the TCR library protocol so that sequencing error and PCR bias could be corrected. Both TCR alpha and beta chains were sequenced, and tight co-correlation was observed between alpha and beta sequence abundances in each sample. The source study handled its data this way. Decombinator V4 was used to annotate TCR sequences for V gene, J gene and CDR3. TCRs were defined as expanded if a significant change between any two time points was detected under a Poisson model with p below 0.0001. TCR abundances were normalised to the total number of TCRs sequenced per sample and expressed as counts per million. TRAV1-2 paired with TRAJ12, TRAJ20 or TRAJ33 defined MAIT TCRs, while TRAV10 paired with TRAJ18 defined iNKT TCRs. A search of VDJdb, accessed on 1 November 2021, was run for TCRs annotated to CMV, EBV and SARS-CoV-2, with TCRs annotated for multiple antigens excluded. TCRdb cleaned the public reads at Q25 with fastp, built clones with MiXCR and kept in-frame beta chains. Entries are consolidated by CDR3 protein sequence, retaining the most common genes and DNA. These V and J calls originate from TCRdb's pipeline instead of the authors' own analysis. The sample yields about 21,000 distinct CDR3 sequences; over 5.5% were counted once. The ten biggest clones cover about 14% of the sample.

The sample is drawn from a study of early T cells in non-severe SARS-CoV-2 infection (dated by TCRdb to about 2021). Background for the entire study: TCR sequencing used bulk RNA from unsorted whole blood, so alpha and beta chains could not be paired.

The paper as a whole reports these results and caveats: Matching against VDJdb was skewed toward anti-spike CD8 responses, likely underestimated virus-specific expansions, and missed private and CD4 specificities.

The sequencing here drew on whole blood, taken at baseline. This clonotype was obtained from an adult who was a healthcare worker with PCR-confirmed SARS-CoV-2 infection or an uninfected control (not recorded which). The rearrangement joined TRBV12-3 or TRBV12-4 to TRBJ1-5, and TRBD1 may be the D gene, going by 5 matching bases. The DNA is as follows: TGTGCCAGCAGCCTGAGGGGTAGTCAGCCCCAGCATTTT. Translated, it reads CASSLRGSQPQHF.